Listed below are T cell receptor beta chains from one sample, sequenced in a study of blood T cell repertoires in COVID-19. The data were produced by immunoSEQ multiplex PCR, yet TCRdb's version contains in-frame clones alone and is incomplete. The sample consists of about 59,000 clones, 75% to 95% of them appearing once. The sample taken for sequencing was peripheral blood. The receptors shown here come from a human donor in a cohort sampled during active COVID-19. CDR3s include the opening cysteine and the closing phenylalanine or tryptophan. The order of the fields is clone size, V gene, J gene, CDR3 protein. The size field is filled for only some rows; it gives once, few, many or a size class.

-	TRBV5-3	TRBJ2-3	CARSLGLAGAERISDTQYF
-	TRBV2	TRBJ2-4	CASGGTGRVLNIQYF
-	TRBV5-8	TRBJ2-5	CASSSDISYQETQYF
-	TRBV7-6	TRBJ1-1	CASSNYRGQQAFF
-	TRBV6-6	TRBJ2-7	CASSSAGSYEQYF
-	TRBV2	TRBJ2-5	CASTYYQETQYF
-	TRBV6-6	TRBJ1-1	CASSRGIPGTPNTEAFF
-	TRBV5-1	TRBJ2-2	CASSRDSDTGELFF
-	TRBV30	TRBJ2-1	CARHGVGLRHYNEQFF
-	TRBV28	TRBJ1-2	CASSFPSVRLTVRDLYGYTF
-	TRBV28	TRBJ2-5	CASKRGGQETQYF
-	TRBV6-5	TRBJ2-1	CASSYSTLAGVNEQFF
-	TRBV7-7	TRBJ2-3	CASSLGGTDTQYF
-	TRBV10-2	TRBJ1-5	CASSHQGAGQPQHF
-	TRBV4-1	TRBJ1-6	CASARQGSPLHF
-	TRBV30	TRBJ2-1	CAWSGQTGNEQFF
-	TRBV5-1	TRBJ2-1	CASSLGALAGWQFF
-	TRBV5-1	TRBJ1-2	CASSLGQGPKLNYGYTF
once	TRBV6-2/TRBV6-3	TRBJ2-7	CASSYSSGGGSYEQYF
once	TRBV3-1/TRBV3-2	TRBJ2-3	CASSHTGTTYTDTQYF
-	TRBV9	TRBJ2-1	CASSASSLAGGLYNEQFF
-	TRBV5-4	TRBJ2-5	CASSWTGREETQYF
-	TRBV12-3/TRBV12-4	TRBJ2-7	CASSSSHGQYF